Listed below are T cell receptor beta chains from one sample, sequenced in a study of regulatory T cells in long-lasting Graves disease. MiXCR, run by TCRdb on the multiplex PCR reads, gives a single entry per CDR3 protein. The table has 620,000 or so distinct CDR3 sequences, under 20% seen once. The same specimen was also included in a second study, on T cells in Graves' hyperthyroidism and ophthalmopathy.

Source: peripheral blood mononuclear cells (PBMCs), taken at new diagnosis, from a patient treated with antithyroid drugs. All receptors come from a woman aged 25 to 39 with Graves disease. Both conserved end residues are part of each CDR3. The D gene is left open where the match is weak. Clone size is shown for a subset of rows, as once, few, many or a class of expanded clone.

>TRBJ1-4|TRBV25-1|few|-|15
CASSDRQWSGEKLFF
TGTGCCAGCAGTGATAGACAGTGGTCCGGTGAAAAACTGTTTTTT
>TRBJ1-3|TRBV7-2|few|-|14
CASSLAGLGNTIYF
TGTGCCAGCAGCTTAGCAGGATTGGGAAACACCATATATTTT
>TRBJ2-7|TRBV30|many|TRBD1|14
CAWSWGTGIYEQYF
TGTGCCTGGAGTTGGGGGACAGGGATCTACGAGCAGTACTTC
>TRBJ2-7|TRBV28|many|TRBD2|15
CASSLHPSGSYEQYF
TGTGCCAGCAGTTTACATCCTAGCGGGAGCTACGAGCAGTACTTC
>TRBJ1-5|TRBV19|many|TRBD1|15
CASKDRGRSNQPQHF
TGTGCCAGTAAGGACAGGGGTCGGAGCAATCAGCCCCAGCATTTT
>TRBJ2-2|TRBV19|few|TRBD1|15
CATHEDRDNTGELFF
TGTGCCACCCATGAGGACAGGGATAACACCGGGGAGCTGTTTTTT
>TRBJ2-1|TRBV6-1|-|-|15
CASRSGSGEYNEQFF
TGTGCCAGCAGATCCGGGTCAGGCGAATACAATGAGCAGTTCTTC
>TRBJ1-1|TRBV30|many|-|12
CAWEGQRFEAFF
TGTGCCTGGGAAGGACAGCGATTTGAAGCTTTCTTT
>TRBJ2-7|TRBV19|-|-|15
CASSTSDSGPYEQYF
TGTGCCAGTAGTACCTCCGATTCGGGGCCCTACGAGCAGTACTTC
>TRBJ1-2|TRBV19|-|TRBD1|16
CASRPPGTGGNYGYTF
TGTGCCAGTCGGCCTCCCGGGACAGGGGGTAACTATGGCTACACCTTC
>TRBJ2-1|TRBV12-3/TRBV12-4|many|TRBD2|15
CASSFSGERLQEQFF
TGTGCCAGCAGTTTTAGCGGGGAAAGACTACAGGAGCAGTTCTTC
>TRBJ2-3|TRBV4-1|-|-|15
CASSHGDRLTDTQYF
TGCGCCAGCAGCCATGGGGACCGTTTAACAGATACGCAGTATTTT
>TRBJ2-3|TRBV6-2/TRBV6-3|many|TRBD2|17
CASRREGSLAGTDTQYF
TGTGCCAGCAGACGGGAGGGATCCCTAGCGGGAACAGATACGCAGTATTTT
>TRBJ2-1|TRBV12-3/TRBV12-4|many|TRBD2|15
CASSPPGLGGNEQFF
TGTGCCAGCAGCCCCCCGGGACTAGGGGGCAATGAGCAGTTCTTC